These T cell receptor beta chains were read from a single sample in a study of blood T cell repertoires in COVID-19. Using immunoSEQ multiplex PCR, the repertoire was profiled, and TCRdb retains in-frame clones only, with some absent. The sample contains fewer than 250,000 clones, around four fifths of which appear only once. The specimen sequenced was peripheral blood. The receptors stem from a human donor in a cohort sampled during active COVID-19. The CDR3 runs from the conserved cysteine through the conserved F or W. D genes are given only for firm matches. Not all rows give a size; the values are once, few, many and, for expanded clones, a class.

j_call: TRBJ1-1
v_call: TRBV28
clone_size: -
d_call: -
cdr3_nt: TGTGCCAGCAGTTTAGGGCAGAACACTGAAGCTTTCTTT
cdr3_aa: CASSLGQNTEAFF

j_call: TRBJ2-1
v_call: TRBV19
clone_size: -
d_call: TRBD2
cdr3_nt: TGTGCCACCGTGGGGTATCTAGCGGGAGAGTACAATGAGCAGTTCTTC
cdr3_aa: CATVGYLAGEYNEQFF

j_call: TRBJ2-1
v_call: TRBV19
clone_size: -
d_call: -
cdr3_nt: TGTGCCAGTAGTATCAGGGCCAGTTCTGACAATGAGCAGTTCTTC
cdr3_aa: CASSIRASSDNEQFF

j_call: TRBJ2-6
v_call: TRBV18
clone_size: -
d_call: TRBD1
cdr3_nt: TGTGCCAGCTCCGGGACAGGGGGCTCTGGGGCCAACGTCCTGACTTTC
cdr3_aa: CASSGTGGSGANVLTF

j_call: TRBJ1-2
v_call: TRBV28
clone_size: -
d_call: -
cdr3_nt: TGTGCCAGCAGTGCTTCGGGGGGAACGGCCTATGGCTACACCTTC
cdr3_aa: CASSASGGTAYGYTF

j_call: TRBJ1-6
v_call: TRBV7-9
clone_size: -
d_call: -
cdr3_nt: TGTGCCAGCAGCTTAGCGAGACCCAGGGATTCACCCCTCCACTTT
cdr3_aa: CASSLARPRDSPLHF

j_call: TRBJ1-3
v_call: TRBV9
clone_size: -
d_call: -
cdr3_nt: TGTGCCAGCAGCGTCGACAGAGCCTCTGGAAACACCATATATTTT
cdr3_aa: CASSVDRASGNTIYF

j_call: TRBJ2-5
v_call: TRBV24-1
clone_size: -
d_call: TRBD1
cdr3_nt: TGTGCCACCAGTGATTCCGGACAGGGGGGGCGAGAGACCCAGTACTTC
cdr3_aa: CATSDSGQGGRETQYF

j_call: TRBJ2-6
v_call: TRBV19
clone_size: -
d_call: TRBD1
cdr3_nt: TGTGCCAGTAGAACCGGGGACAGAGGATTCTCTGGGGCCAACGTCCTGACTTTC
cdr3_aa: CASRTGDRGFSGANVLTF

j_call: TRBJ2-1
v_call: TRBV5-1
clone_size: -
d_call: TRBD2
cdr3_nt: TGCGCCAGCAGCCCGAACCCGACTAGCGGGACCTACAATGAGCAGTTCTTC
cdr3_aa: CASSPNPTSGTYNEQFF

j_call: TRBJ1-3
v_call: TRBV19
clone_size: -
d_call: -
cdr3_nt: TGTGCCAGCCGCGAGGGGGGGGCCGGGCGTGGAAACACCATATATTTT
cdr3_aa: CASREGGAGRGNTIYF

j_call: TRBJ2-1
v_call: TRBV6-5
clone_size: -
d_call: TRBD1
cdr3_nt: TGTGCCAGCAGTTACAAACAGGGGGCAGGAAATGAGCAGTTCTTC
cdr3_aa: CASSYKQGAGNEQFF

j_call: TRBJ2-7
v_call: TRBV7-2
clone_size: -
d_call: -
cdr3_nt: TGTGCCAGCAGCTTAGGTCAAGGGAGCAACGAGCAGTACTTC
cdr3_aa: CASSLGQGSNEQYF

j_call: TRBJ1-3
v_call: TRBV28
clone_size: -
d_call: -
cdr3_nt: TGTGCCAGCAGTTCCGGGTACCCATCTGGAAACACCATATATTTT
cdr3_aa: CASSSGYPSGNTIYF

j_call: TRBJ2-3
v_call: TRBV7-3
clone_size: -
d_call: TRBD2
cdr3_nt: TGTGCCAGCAGCCCGGGAGGTAGCGGATCTAATACGCAGTATTTT
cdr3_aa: CASSPGGSGSNTQYF

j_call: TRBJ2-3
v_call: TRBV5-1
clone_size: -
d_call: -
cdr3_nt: TGCGCCAGCAGCTTGGGACACACTAGCACAGATACGCAGTATTTT
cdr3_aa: CASSLGHTSTDTQYF

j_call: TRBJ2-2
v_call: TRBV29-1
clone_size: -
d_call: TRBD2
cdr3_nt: TGCAGCGTTTCGACAAATAGCGGGAGGGCCGGGGAGCTGTTTTTT
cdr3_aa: CSVSTNSGRAGELFF

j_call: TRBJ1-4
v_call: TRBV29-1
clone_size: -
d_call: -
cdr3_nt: TGCAGCGTTGTACCAGGGACTAATGAAAAACTGTTTTTT
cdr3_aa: CSVVPGTNEKLFF

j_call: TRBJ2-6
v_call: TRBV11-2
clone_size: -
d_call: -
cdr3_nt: TGTGCCAGCAGCCATACGCGCGGGGCCAACGTCCTGACTTTC
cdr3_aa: CASSHTRGANVLTF

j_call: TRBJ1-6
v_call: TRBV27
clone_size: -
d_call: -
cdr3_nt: TGTGCCAGCAGTTTACGGGTATCCTATAATTCACCCCTCCACTTT
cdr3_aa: CASSLRVSYNSPLHF

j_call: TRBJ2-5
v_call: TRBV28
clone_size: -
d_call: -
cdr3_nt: TGTGCCAGCAGAATACCTACAGGGAGGGGGGAGACCCAGTACTTC
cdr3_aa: CASRIPTGRGETQYF

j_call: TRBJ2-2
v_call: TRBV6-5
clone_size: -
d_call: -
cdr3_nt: TGTGCCAGCCCACTTGGGGGGACGAACACCGGGGAGCTGTTTTTT
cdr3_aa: CASPLGGTNTGELFF

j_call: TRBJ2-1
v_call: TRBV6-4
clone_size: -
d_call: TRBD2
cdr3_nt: TGTGCCAGCAGTGACCTGGGGGGGAATTACAATGAGCAGTTCTTC
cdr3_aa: CASSDLGGNYNEQFF

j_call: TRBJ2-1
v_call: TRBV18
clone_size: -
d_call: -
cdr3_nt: TGTGCCAGCTCACCACCGGAGGGTTCCTACAATGAGCAGTTCTTC
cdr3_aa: CASSPPEGSYNEQFF

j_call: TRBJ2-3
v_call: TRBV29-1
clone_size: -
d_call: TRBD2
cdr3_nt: TGCAGCGTTGTACTAGCGGGGGGTTCAGATACGCAGTATTTT
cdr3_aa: CSVVLAGGSDTQYF

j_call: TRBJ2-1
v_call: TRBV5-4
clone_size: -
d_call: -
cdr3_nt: TGTGCCAGCAGCTTGCAGGGTAGCTACAATGAGCAGTTCTTC
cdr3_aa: CASSLQGSYNEQFF

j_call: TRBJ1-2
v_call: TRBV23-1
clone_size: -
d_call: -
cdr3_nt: TGCGCCAGCAGTCGCAGAGGCAATGGCTACACCTTC
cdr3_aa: CASSRRGNGYTF

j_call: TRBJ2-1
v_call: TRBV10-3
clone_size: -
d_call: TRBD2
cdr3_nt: TGTGCCATCAGTGAGTCGGTTAGCGGGAGCGATGAGCAGTTCTTC
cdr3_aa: CAISESVSGSDEQFF

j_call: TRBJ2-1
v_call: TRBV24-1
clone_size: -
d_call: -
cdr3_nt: TGTGCCACCAGTGGCCAGACTAGAGACAATGAGCAGTTCTTC
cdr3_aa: CATSGQTRDNEQFF

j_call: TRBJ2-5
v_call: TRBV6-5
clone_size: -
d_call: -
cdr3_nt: TGTGCCATCAAGCGGGACACTAACCAAGAGACCCAGTACTTC
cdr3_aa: CAIKRDTNQETQYF

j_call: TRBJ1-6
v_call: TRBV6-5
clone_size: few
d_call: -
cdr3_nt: TGTGCCAGCATATCCAGGTCTAATTCACCCCTCCACTTT
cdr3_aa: CASISRSNSPLHF

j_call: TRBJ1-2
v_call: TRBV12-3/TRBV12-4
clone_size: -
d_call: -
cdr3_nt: TGTGCCAGCAGTACCTACCGGGGTGGCTACACCTTC
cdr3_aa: CASSTYRGGYTF

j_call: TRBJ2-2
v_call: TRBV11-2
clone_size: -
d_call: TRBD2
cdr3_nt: TGTGCCAGCAGCCCCTTCTACGGACTAGCGGGAGATCCCACCGGGGAGCTGTTTTTT
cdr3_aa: CASSPFYGLAGDPTGELFF

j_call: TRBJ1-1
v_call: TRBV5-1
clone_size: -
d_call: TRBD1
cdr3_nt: TGCGCCAGCAACCCAGGGGGAGGTACTGAAGCTTTCTTT
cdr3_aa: CASNPGGGTEAFF

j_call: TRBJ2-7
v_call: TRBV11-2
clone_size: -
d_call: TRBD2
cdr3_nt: TGTGCCAGCAGCCTCGGGAGGGGCGAGCAGTACTTC
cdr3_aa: CASSLGRGEQYF

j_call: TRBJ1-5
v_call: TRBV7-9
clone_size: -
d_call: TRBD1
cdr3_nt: TGTGCCAGCAGCTTAGGGCAGGGGGCTCATCAGCCCCAGCATTTT
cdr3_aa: CASSLGQGAHQPQHF

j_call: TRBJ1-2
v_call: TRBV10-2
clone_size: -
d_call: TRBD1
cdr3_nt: TGCGCCAGCAGGGTACAGGGGACTAACTATGGCTACACCTTC
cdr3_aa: CASRVQGTNYGYTF

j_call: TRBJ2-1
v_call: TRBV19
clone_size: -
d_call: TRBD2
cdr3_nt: TGTGCCAGTAGTATACTAGCGGGGGGAGCTTACAATGAGCAGTTCTTC
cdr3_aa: CASSILAGGAYNEQFF

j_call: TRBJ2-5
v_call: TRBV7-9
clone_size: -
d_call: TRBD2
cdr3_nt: TGTGCCAGCAGCTCACTAGCGGGAGTCGGAGAGACCCAGTACTTC
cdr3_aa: CASSSLAGVGETQYF

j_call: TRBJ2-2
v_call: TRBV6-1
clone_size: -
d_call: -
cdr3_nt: TGTGCCAGCAGTGAATTGTTGCGAGGCACCGGGGAGCTGTTTTTT
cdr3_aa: CASSELLRGTGELFF

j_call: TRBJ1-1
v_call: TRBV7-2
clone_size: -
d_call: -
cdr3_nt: TGTGCCAGCAGCTTAGTACAGGGGAACACTGAAGCTTTCTTT
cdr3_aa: CASSLVQGNTEAFF

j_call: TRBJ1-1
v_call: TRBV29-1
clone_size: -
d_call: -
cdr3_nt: TGCAGCGTTGCCCATGGGGGGGTAGCTTTCTTT
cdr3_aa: CSVAHGGVAFF

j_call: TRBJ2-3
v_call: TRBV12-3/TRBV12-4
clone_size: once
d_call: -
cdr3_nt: TGTGCCAGCAGTTTTACGGGAGATACGCAGTATTTT
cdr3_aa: CASSFTGDTQYF

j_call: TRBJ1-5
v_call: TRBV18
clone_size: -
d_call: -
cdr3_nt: TGTGCCAGCTCACCAAGGACAGTTATTGAGCCCCAGCATTTT
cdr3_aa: CASSPRTVIEPQHF

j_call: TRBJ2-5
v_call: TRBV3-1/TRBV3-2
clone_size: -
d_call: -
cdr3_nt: TGTGCCAGCAGCCAAAGGGGGGGGGAAGAGACCCAGTACTTC
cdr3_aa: CASSQRGGEETQYF

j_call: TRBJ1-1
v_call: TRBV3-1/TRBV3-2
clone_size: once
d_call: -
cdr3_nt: TGTGCCAGCAGCCCCCCGTCCCTGAACACTGAAGCTTTCTTT
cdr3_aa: CASSPPSLNTEAFF

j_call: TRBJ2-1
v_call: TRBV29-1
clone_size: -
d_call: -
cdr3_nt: TGCAGTCCTGAGGTGGAGCTGTGGTTAAGAACTTACAATGAGCAGTTCTTC
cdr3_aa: CSPEVELWLRTYNEQFF